The clone carrying this TCR beta chain was counted many times. As yet, its antigen is unknown. The data are from a study of early T cells in non-severe SARS-CoV-2 infection. Overall study: Bulk RNA isolated from unsorted whole blood underwent sequencing; chains were not paired.

As part of library construction, unique molecular identifiers were attached to individual cDNA molecules. TCRdb used MiXCR to reprocess the 5' RACE reads, holding one entry per CDR3 protein. The data show tens of thousands of distinct CDR3 sequences, with less than 11% seen just once and under 5% held by the top ten. Study-level points and caveats: Database matching using VDJdb favored anti-spike CD8 responses, with private and CD4 specificities left missing.

CDR3 size: 16 residues. The germline CDR1 and CDR2 sequences are MDHEN and SYDVKM. Trimming cost V 4 bases and J 7 bases; bases outside gene matches: 10. This chain connects TRBV28 to TRBJ2-3; 11 positions agree with TRBD1. What was sequenced was whole blood. The clonotype originates from an adult who was a healthcare worker with PCR-confirmed SARS-CoV-2 infection or an uninfected control (not recorded which). The CDR3 region has the DNA TGTGCCAGCAGTTCCGGGGACAGGGGGATCTTAAATACGCAGTATTTT. Translation: CASSSGDRGILNTQYF.